These T cell receptor beta chains were read from a single sample in a study of T cells after posttransplantation cyclophosphamide. Only in-frame clones appear in the TCRdb table, and some are missing; sequencing was by immunoSEQ multiplex PCR. Here the sample spans around 18,000 clones, less than 90% being singletons. Sequencing was carried out using memory CD4+ T cells sorted from blood. The origin of the receptors is a young man in good health and a related stem cell transplant donor. The CDR3 runs from the conserved cysteine through the conserved F or W. The order of the fields is J gene, V gene, D gene, clone size, CDR3 protein, CDR3 DNA. A D gene is named only where the DNA matches it firmly. Clone size is shown for a subset of rows, as once, few, many or a class of expanded clone.

TRBJ2-2	TRBV2	TRBD1	once	CASTLGQGLGGELFF	TGTGCCAGCACACTGGGACAGGGGTTGGGCGGGGAGCTGTTTTTT
TRBJ2-4	TRBV27	NA	NA	CASSLRSPSSNIQYF	TGTGCCAGCAGTTTAAGATCCCCATCGAGTAACATTCAGTACTTC
TRBJ1-2	TRBV21-1	NA	NA	CASSEGGGAGYTF	TGTGCCAGCAGCGAAGGGGGCGGGGCAGGCTACACCTTC
TRBJ2-1	TRBV5-6	TRBD2	NA	CASSSGLAVYNEQFF	TGTGCCAGCAGCTCGGGACTAGCGGTCTACAATGAGCAGTTCTTC
TRBJ1-5	TRBV2	TRBD1	NA	CASSREAGGVDNQPQHF	TGTGCCAGCAGTCGAGAGGCAGGGGGCGTAGACAATCAGCCCCAGCATTTT
TRBJ2-7	TRBV6-1	TRBD2	NA	CASSESLTGGLYEQYF	TGTGCCAGCAGTGAAAGTTTGACGGGGGGTCTGTACGAGCAGTACTTC
TRBJ1-4	TRBV15	NA	NA	CATSRGGTNEKLFF	TGTGCCACCAGCCGAGGAGGGACTAATGAAAAACTGTTTTTT
TRBJ2-7	TRBV4-1	TRBD1	NA	CASSHPGQGAYEQYF	TGCGCCAGCAGCCATCCGGGACAGGGAGCCTACGAGCAGTACTTC
TRBJ1-1	TRBV10-3	NA	few	CAISGQMNTEAFF	TGTGCCATCAGTGGACAAATGAACACTGAAGCTTTCTTT
TRBJ1-2	TRBV19	NA	NA	CASRPGTTTSYGYTF	TGTGCCAGTAGGCCCGGGACAACGACTTCCTATGGCTACACCTTC
TRBJ1-1	TRBV7-2	TRBD1	NA	CASSPRPGQGFLNTEAFF	TGTGCCAGCAGCCCGCGGCCGGGACAGGGTTTCCTGAACACTGAAGCTTTCTTT
TRBJ2-1	TRBV11-2	TRBD2	NA	CASSDSGGTGGDNEQFF	TGTGCCAGCAGCGATAGCGGGGGCACGGGGGGAGACAATGAGCAGTTCTTC
TRBJ2-7	TRBV28	NA	NA	CASGGSRGYEQYF	TGTGCCAGCGGTGGGTCAAGGGGCTACGAGCAGTACTTC
TRBJ2-5	TRBV5-1	TRBD1	NA	CASRDSNRGRLPVATQYF	TGCGCCAGCAGGGACTCCAACAGGGGGCGTTTGCCGGTTGCGACCCAGTACTTC
TRBJ2-5	TRBV25-1	NA	NA	CASSEYRGQETQYF	TGTGCCAGCAGTGAATACAGGGGCCAAGAGACCCAGTACTTC
TRBJ1-1	TRBV19	NA	NA	CASSLDWANTEAFF	TGTGCCAGTAGTTTGGACTGGGCGAACACTGAAGCTTTCTTT
TRBJ2-7	TRBV28	TRBD1	NA	CASSLMGTGGLYEQYF	TGTGCCAGCAGTTTAATGGGGACAGGGGGCTTATACGAGCAGTACTTC
TRBJ2-1	TRBV10-1	NA	NA	CASSESGGFLNNEQFF	TGCGCCAGCAGTGAGTCTGGGGGCTTCCTTAACAATGAGCAGTTCTTC
TRBJ1-5	TRBV19	TRBD1	NA	CASSIQPTGGNQPQHF	TGTGCCAGTAGTATCCAACCGACAGGGGGCAATCAGCCCCAGCATTTT
TRBJ2-3	TRBV7-9	NA	NA	CASPSGDTQYF	TGTGCCAGCCCCTCGGGAGATACGCAGTATTTT
TRBJ1-5	TRBV28	TRBD1	NA	CASSSRTGHSNQPQHF	TGTGCCAGCAGTTCTAGGACAGGTCATAGCAATCAGCCCCAGCATTTT
TRBJ2-1	TRBV7-9	TRBD1	NA	CASEAHRDSGEQFF	TGTGCCAGCGAGGCCCACCGGGACAGCGGCGAGCAGTTCTTC
TRBJ2-7	TRBV27	NA	few	CASSLQPTTEQYF	TGTGCCAGCAGTTTACAGCCGACAACTGAGCAGTACTTC
TRBJ1-4	TRBV2	NA	few	CASSGQLFTTNEKLFF	TGTGCCAGCAGCGGACAGCTCTTTACAACTAATGAAAAACTGTTTTTT
TRBJ2-6	TRBV6-4	NA	NA	CASGGNSGANVLTF	TGTGCCAGCGGGGGGAACTCTGGGGCCAACGTCCTGACTTTC
TRBJ2-5	TRBV20-1	NA	NA	CSANSQETQYF	TGCAGTGCCAACAGCCAAGAGACCCAGTACTTC
TRBJ2-5	TRBV28	TRBD2	NA	CATAWGGSQETQYF	TGTGCCACCGCTTGGGGGGGGAGCCAAGAGACCCAGTACTTC
TRBJ1-4	TRBV20-1	TRBD1	NA	CSAGQGEKLFF	TGCAGCGCCGGACAGGGGGAAAAACTGTTTTTT
TRBJ1-5	TRBV19	TRBD1	NA	CASSIGGQMAQPQHF	TGTGCCAGTAGTATTGGGGGACAGATGGCCCAGCCCCAGCATTTT
TRBJ2-3	TRBV4-3	NA	NA	CASSQAGVFTDTQYF	TGCGCCAGCAGCCAAGCGGGGGTTTTCACAGATACGCAGTATTTT
TRBJ1-1	TRBV5-5	NA	once	CASILSPNTEAFF	TGTGCCAGCATCCTGAGTCCCAACACTGAAGCTTTCTTT
TRBJ1-1	TRBV5-4	NA	NA	CASSSLPDTEAFF	TGTGCCAGCAGCTCTCTTCCGGACACTGAAGCTTTCTTT
TRBJ1-2	TRBV9	NA	NA	CASSGNVLAGNYGYTF	TGTGCCAGCAGCGGTAACGTATTAGCCGGAAACTATGGCTACACCTTC
TRBJ1-2	TRBV18	NA	NA	CASSPPNTGDNYGYTF	TGTGCCAGCTCACCACCGAATACAGGAGATAACTATGGCTACACCTTC
TRBJ1-1	TRBV2	NA	NA	CASGRGRNTEAFF	TGTGCCAGCGGTCGGGGTAGGAACACTGAAGCTTTCTTT
TRBJ1-1	TRBV27	TRBD1	NA	CASSLSGTGVNTEAFF	TGTGCCAGCAGTTTATCGGGGACAGGCGTGAACACTGAAGCTTTCTTT
TRBJ1-6	TRBV7-2	NA	NA	CASSSESGRVGSPLHF	TGTGCCAGCAGCTCAGAAAGTGGCAGGGTAGGCTCACCCCTCCACTTT
TRBJ2-4	TRBV6-1	NA	NA	CASSNTEHKNIQYF	TGTGCCAGCAGTAACACAGAACACAAAAACATTCAGTACTTC
TRBJ1-3	TRBV5-8	TRBD1	NA	CASRTPGQGPGNTIYF	TGTGCCAGCAGGACCCCGGGACAGGGACCTGGAAACACCATATATTTT
TRBJ2-7	TRBV5-1	TRBD1	NA	CASSPRTGIYEQYF	TGCGCCAGCAGCCCAAGGACAGGGATCTACGAGCAGTACTTC
TRBJ2-5	TRBV5-4	NA	NA	CASSLGQGRGAQETQYF	TGTGCCAGCAGCTTGGGTCAGGGTCGAGGAGCACAAGAGACCCAGTACTTC
TRBJ1-1	TRBV10-3	TRBD1	NA	CAIRPADRPRNTEAFF	TGTGCCATCAGACCCGCGGACAGGCCCCGAAACACTGAAGCTTTCTTT
TRBJ2-7	TRBV7-7	TRBD1	NA	CASSSGTGLSEQYF	TGTGCTAGCAGCTCCGGGACAGGTCTCTCCGAGCAGTACTTC
TRBJ1-1	TRBV5-4	NA	NA	CASSPRTVPTEAFF	TGTGCCAGCAGCCCGCGGACAGTCCCCACTGAAGCTTTCTTT
TRBJ2-3	TRBV7-3	NA	NA	CASSSGLSTDTQYF	TGTGCCAGCAGCTCGGGACTTAGCACAGATACGCAGTATTTT
TRBJ2-2	TRBV7-8	TRBD1	NA	CASSNGRQGEPNTGELFF	TGTGCCAGCAGCAACGGACGACAGGGGGAGCCGAACACCGGGGAGCTGTTTTTT
TRBJ2-2	TRBV5-6	TRBD2	NA	CASSRLAGANTGELFF	TGTGCCAGCAGCCGCCTAGCGGGCGCGAACACCGGGGAGCTGTTTTTT
TRBJ2-5	TRBV2	TRBD1	once	CASPKDRGRRETQYF	TGTGCCAGCCCAAAGGATAGGGGGCGCAGGGAGACCCAGTACTTC
TRBJ2-3	TRBV5-1	TRBD2	NA	CASSFLGTSGISTDTQYF	TGCGCCAGCAGCTTCCTCGGGACTAGCGGGATTAGCACAGATACGCAGTATTTT
TRBJ2-7	TRBV7-9	NA	once	CATQKNAGVLYEQYF	TGTGCCACCCAAAAAAACGCCGGGGTTCTCTACGAGCAGTACTTC
TRBJ1-1	TRBV6-5	NA	NA	CASVRQERAFF	TGTGCCAGCGTTCGACAGGAGAGAGCTTTCTTT
TRBJ2-7	TRBV28	NA	NA	CASSSPVYEQYF	TGTGCCAGCAGTTCGCCGGTGTACGAGCAGTACTTC
TRBJ2-3	TRBV11-3	NA	NA	CASSLDLTDTQYF	TGTGCCAGCAGCTTAGACCTCACAGATACGCAGTATTTT
TRBJ2-3	TRBV6-1	NA	NA	CATTRGGTDTQYF	TGTGCCACTACCCGGGGTGGCACAGATACGCAGTATTTT
TRBJ2-2	TRBV4-1	NA	NA	CASSQVYPKINTGELFF	TGCGCCAGCAGCCAAGTTTACCCTAAAATAAACACCGGGGAGCTGTTTTTT